This T cell receptor (beta chain) was identified in a study of post-analysis software for immune sequencing data. The authors incorporated unique molecular identifiers into the TCR beta cDNA libraries. TCRdb analysed the PCR reads with MiXCR anew, one entry per CDR3 protein. The table includes about 460,000 distinct CDR3 sequences, roughly 45% detected once. Findings and caveats of the study: Roughly 5 TRBV segments were significantly more frequent in patients than in controls. TRBV5-6, TRBV5-1 and TRBV20-1 were among these segments.

V lost 5 bases to trimming and J lost 3 bases, with 23 bases between them. Germline V lookup: CDR1 DFQATT, CDR2 SNEGSKA (reference sequence). The CDR3 is made up of 17 amino acids. For this clonotype: Its antigen remains unidentified.

The sequence came from a girl under 18 with multiple sclerosis. Material for sequencing was blood. The rearrangement joins TRBV20-1 to TRBJ2-1, with D possibly TRBD2 on 6 matching bases. As DNA, the CDR3 is TGCAGTGCTCCACCCCAGGGTGGGAGGCACATCTACAATGAGCAGTTCTTC. Translation gives CSAPPQGGRHIYNEQFF.